The T cell receptor beta chain under discussion was sequenced for a study of long-term antiretroviral therapy in people with HIV. The germline CDR1 and CDR2 sequences are SGHRS and YFSETQ. The germline V and J ends were trimmed by 5 bases and 5 bases, with 13 bases remaining between them. There are 13 residues in the CDR3. Survey-level resolution applied to immunoSEQ assay v3.0. Repertoires were generated with immunoSEQ multiplex PCR, while TCRdb's copy carries only in-frame clones and drops some. Here the sample spans about 18,000 clones, more than 70% being singletons. This chain links TRBV5-1 with TRBJ2-5; D gene uncertain. This specimen consisted of unsorted PBMCs, obtained at the start of antiretroviral therapy, before treatment. The sequence derives from a woman between 40 and 50 years old with HIV. CDR3 sequence (DNA): TGCGCCAGCAGTGTGGTGGGTTGGGAGACCCAGTACTTC. It codes for CASSVVGWETQYF.